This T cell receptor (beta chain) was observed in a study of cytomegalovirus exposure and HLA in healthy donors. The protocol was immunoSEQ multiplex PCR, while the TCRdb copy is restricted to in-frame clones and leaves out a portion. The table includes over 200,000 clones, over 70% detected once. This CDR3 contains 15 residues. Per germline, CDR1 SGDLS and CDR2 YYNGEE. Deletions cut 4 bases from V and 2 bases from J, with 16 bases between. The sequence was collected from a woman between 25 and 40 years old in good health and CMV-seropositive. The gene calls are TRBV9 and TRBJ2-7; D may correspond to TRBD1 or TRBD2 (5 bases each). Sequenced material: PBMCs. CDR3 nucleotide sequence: TGTGCCAGCAGCTCCGGTGGGGACGGAGCCTACGAGCAGTACTTC. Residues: CASSSGGDGAYEQYF.